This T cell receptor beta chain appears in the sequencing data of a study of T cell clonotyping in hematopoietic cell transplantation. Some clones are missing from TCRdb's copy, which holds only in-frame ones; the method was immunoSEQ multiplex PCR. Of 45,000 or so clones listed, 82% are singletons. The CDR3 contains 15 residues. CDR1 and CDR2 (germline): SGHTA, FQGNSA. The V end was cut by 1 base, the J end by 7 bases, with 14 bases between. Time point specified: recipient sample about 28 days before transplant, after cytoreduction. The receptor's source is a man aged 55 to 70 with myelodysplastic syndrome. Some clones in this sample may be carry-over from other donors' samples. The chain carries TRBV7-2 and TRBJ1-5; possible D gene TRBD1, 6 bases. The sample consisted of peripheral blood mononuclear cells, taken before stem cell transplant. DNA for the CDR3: TGTGCCAGCAGCTTAGACGGGGGGCTAGGGCAGCCCCAGCATTTT. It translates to CASSLDGGLGQPQHF.